The rows below give T cell receptor beta chains drawn from one sample of a study of T cell changes during pregnancy in multiple sclerosis. Here immunoSEQ multiplex PCR was the method, and the copy in TCRdb shows in-frame clones only, minus some. The sample consists of 90,000 to 100,000 clones, 92% of them appearing once. This sample comprised peripheral blood, obtained in the first trimester of pregnancy. The receptors originated from a female donor with multiple sclerosis, enrolled in a pregnancy study. Both conserved end residues are part of each CDR3. D genes are given only for firm matches. Size values are once, few and many counts, or a class for expanded clones, and some rows have none.

j_gene: TRBJ1-2
v_gene: TRBV27
d_gene: .
abundance: .
CDR3aa: CASSLSRGINNYGYTF
CDR3nt: TGTGCCAGCAGTTTATCGCGGGGGATTAATAACTATGGCTACACCTTC

j_gene: TRBJ2-3
v_gene: TRBV18
d_gene: .
abundance: once
CDR3aa: CASSPFSSTDTQYF
CDR3nt: TGTGCCAGCTCACCATTTTCTAGCACAGATACGCAGTATTTT

j_gene: TRBJ2-3
v_gene: TRBV9
d_gene: .
abundance: .
CDR3aa: CASSALGTQYF
CDR3nt: TGTGCCAGCAGCGCTCTAGGCACGCAGTATTTT

j_gene: TRBJ1-2
v_gene: TRBV25-1
d_gene: TRBD1
abundance: .
CDR3aa: CASSYGQVANYGYTF
CDR3nt: TGTGCCAGCAGTTACGGACAGGTAGCTAACTATGGCTACACCTTC

j_gene: TRBJ2-3
v_gene: TRBV5-1
d_gene: TRBD2
abundance: .
CDR3aa: CASSLRGADTQYF
CDR3nt: TGCGCCAGCAGCTTGCGGGGGGCAGATACGCAGTATTTT

j_gene: TRBJ2-7
v_gene: TRBV2
d_gene: .
abundance: .
CDR3aa: CASSEALQGRGPYF
CDR3nt: TGTGCCAGCAGTGAAGCGCTTCAGGGGAGAGGGCCGTACTTC

j_gene: TRBJ1-2
v_gene: TRBV4-1
d_gene: .
abundance: .
CDR3aa: CASSQTSNNYGYTF
CDR3nt: TGCGCCAGCAGCCAAACTTCGAATAACTATGGCTACACCTTC

j_gene: TRBJ2-5
v_gene: TRBV5-4
d_gene: TRBD2
abundance: .
CDR3aa: CASGTSGETQYF
CDR3nt: TGTGCCAGCGGGACTAGCGGAGAGACCCAGTACTTC

j_gene: TRBJ2-2
v_gene: TRBV29-1
d_gene: TRBD2
abundance: .
CDR3aa: CSVSLRLAGGTGELFF
CDR3nt: TGCAGCGTTTCCCTCCGACTAGCGGGAGGTACCGGGGAGCTGTTTTTT

j_gene: TRBJ1-1
v_gene: TRBV18
d_gene: TRBD1
abundance: .
CDR3aa: CASSPQGGGTEAFF
CDR3nt: TGTGCCAGCTCACCACAAGGGGGCGGAACTGAAGCTTTCTTT

j_gene: TRBJ2-5
v_gene: TRBV5-4
d_gene: TRBD1
abundance: once
CDR3aa: CASSWGTGKETQYF
CDR3nt: TGTGCCAGCAGCTGGGGGACAGGGAAAGAGACCCAGTACTTC

j_gene: TRBJ2-7
v_gene: TRBV7-2
d_gene: TRBD2
abundance: .
CDR3aa: CASSHGTSGYEQYF
CDR3nt: TGTGCCAGCAGCCACGGGACTAGCGGCTACGAGCAGTACTTC

j_gene: TRBJ2-7
v_gene: TRBV27
d_gene: .
abundance: .
CDR3aa: CASSFGPSYEQYF
CDR3nt: TGTGCCAGCAGTTTCGGTCCGTCCTACGAGCAGTACTTC

j_gene: TRBJ2-5
v_gene: TRBV11-2
d_gene: .
abundance: .
CDR3aa: CASSLGAETQYF
CDR3nt: TGTGCCAGCAGCTTAGGGGCGGAGACCCAGTACTTC

j_gene: TRBJ2-7
v_gene: TRBV25-1
d_gene: TRBD2
abundance: .
CDR3aa: CASSEGPAGRYEQYF
CDR3nt: TGTGCCAGCAGTGAAGGTCCAGCGGGGAGGTACGAGCAGTACTTC

j_gene: TRBJ2-7
v_gene: TRBV10-3
d_gene: .
abundance: .
CDR3aa: CAISDPGRAAIYEQYF
CDR3nt: TGTGCCATCAGTGACCCTGGGCGGGCAGCTATCTACGAGCAGTACTTC

j_gene: TRBJ2-2
v_gene: TRBV27
d_gene: TRBD2
abundance: .
CDR3aa: CASSLSGTRNTGELFF
CDR3nt: TGTGCCAGCAGTCTTTCCGGGACTAGGAACACCGGGGAGCTGTTTTTT

j_gene: TRBJ1-2
v_gene: TRBV25-1
d_gene: .
abundance: .
CDR3aa: CASGAPYGYTF
CDR3nt: TGTGCCAGCGGGGCACCTTATGGCTACACCTTC

j_gene: TRBJ1-5
v_gene: TRBV4-1
d_gene: TRBD1
abundance: .
CDR3aa: CASSRQGSNQPQHF
CDR3nt: TGCGCCAGCAGCCGACAGGGGAGCAATCAGCCCCAGCATTTT

j_gene: TRBJ1-2
v_gene: TRBV2
d_gene: .
abundance: .
CDR3aa: CASSESAGYGYTF
CDR3nt: TGTGCCAGCAGTGAATCCGCGGGGTATGGCTACACCTTC

j_gene: TRBJ1-3
v_gene: TRBV19
d_gene: .
abundance: .
CDR3aa: CASSIPGRPSGNTIYF
CDR3nt: TGTGCCAGTAGTATTCCCGGCAGGCCCTCTGGAAACACCATATATTTT

j_gene: TRBJ1-1
v_gene: TRBV5-1
d_gene: .
abundance: .
CDR3aa: CASSLSHSRYPTEAFF
CDR3nt: TGCGCCAGCAGCTTAAGTCACAGCCGGTATCCTACTGAAGCTTTCTTT

j_gene: TRBJ2-1
v_gene: TRBV7-9
d_gene: TRBD1
abundance: .
CDR3aa: CASSPGTGGRFF
CDR3nt: TGTGCCAGCAGCCCCGGAACAGGGGGCCGCTTCTTC

j_gene: TRBJ2-1
v_gene: TRBV5-6
d_gene: TRBD2
abundance: .
CDR3aa: CASSLGLAGYNEQFF
CDR3nt: TGTGCCAGCAGCCTGGGACTAGCGGGATACAATGAGCAGTTCTTC

j_gene: TRBJ2-5
v_gene: TRBV6-5
d_gene: TRBD1
abundance: .
CDR3aa: CASSYSGTGGETQYF
CDR3nt: TGTGCCAGCAGTTACTCAGGGACAGGGGGAGAGACCCAGTACTTC

j_gene: TRBJ2-1
v_gene: TRBV6-6
d_gene: TRBD2
abundance: .
CDR3aa: CASRRGLATYNEQFF
CDR3nt: TGTGCCAGCAGGAGGGGACTAGCAACGTACAATGAGCAGTTCTTC

j_gene: TRBJ2-7
v_gene: TRBV5-6
d_gene: TRBD1
abundance: .
CDR3aa: CASSPGGSSYEQYF
CDR3nt: TGTGCCAGCAGCCCAGGGGGTAGCTCCTACGAGCAGTACTTC

j_gene: TRBJ1-1
v_gene: TRBV7-9
d_gene: .
abundance: .
CDR3aa: CASSPRKLEDVTEAFF
CDR3nt: TGTGCCAGCAGCCCCCGTAAGCTGGAGGACGTCACTGAAGCTTTCTTT

j_gene: TRBJ2-3
v_gene: TRBV6-5
d_gene: TRBD2
abundance: once
CDR3aa: CASSYGGRADTQYF
CDR3nt: TGTGCCAGCAGTTACGGCGGGAGGGCGGATACGCAGTATTTT

j_gene: TRBJ2-7
v_gene: TRBV29-1
d_gene: .
abundance: .
CDR3aa: CSVVPLGTNFYEQYF
CDR3nt: TGCAGCGTTGTACCGTTAGGGACAAACTTCTACGAGCAGTACTTC

j_gene: TRBJ2-1
v_gene: TRBV30
d_gene: TRBD2
abundance: .
CDR3aa: CAWSVYPRLAGARNEQFF
CDR3nt: TGTGCCTGGAGTGTTTACCCACGACTAGCGGGAGCACGGAATGAGCAGTTCTTC

j_gene: TRBJ2-7
v_gene: TRBV4-2
d_gene: .
abundance: .
CDR3aa: CASSLTRTYEQYF
CDR3nt: TGTGCCAGCAGCCTGACTAGAACCTACGAGCAGTACTTC

j_gene: TRBJ1-3
v_gene: TRBV5-5
d_gene: .
abundance: .
CDR3aa: CASSSLFGTLRVGSGNTIYF
CDR3nt: TGTGCCAGCAGCTCCCTCTTTGGCACTTTGCGGGTGGGCTCTGGAAACACCATATATTTT

j_gene: TRBJ2-3
v_gene: TRBV13
d_gene: .
abundance: .
CDR3aa: CASSHSQRPSRTQYF
CDR3nt: TGTGCCAGCAGCCATAGCCAGCGGCCGTCGAGGACGCAGTATTTT

j_gene: TRBJ2-7
v_gene: TRBV9
d_gene: TRBD1
abundance: .
CDR3aa: CASSPDRGGGGEQYF
CDR3nt: TGTGCCAGCAGCCCGGACAGGGGCGGAGGAGGCGAGCAGTACTTC

j_gene: TRBJ2-2
v_gene: TRBV25-1
d_gene: .
abundance: .
CDR3aa: CASILASRYNTGELFF
CDR3nt: TGTGCCAGCATCTTGGCTAGCCGGTACAACACCGGGGAGCTGTTTTTT

j_gene: TRBJ2-7
v_gene: TRBV11-2
d_gene: .
abundance: .
CDR3aa: CASSGLSYEQYF
CDR3nt: TGTGCCAGCAGCGGGCTCTCCTACGAGCAGTACTTC

j_gene: TRBJ1-2
v_gene: TRBV27
d_gene: TRBD1
abundance: .
CDR3aa: CASSSPGTGKHRYTF
CDR3nt: TGTGCCAGCAGCTCCCCGGGGACAGGGAAGCATCGCTACACCTTC

j_gene: TRBJ2-2
v_gene: TRBV2
d_gene: TRBD1
abundance: .
CDR3aa: CASSSGTGGPGELFF
CDR3nt: TGTGCCAGCAGTTCCGGGACAGGGGGCCCCGGGGAGCTGTTTTTT

j_gene: TRBJ1-2
v_gene: TRBV9
d_gene: .
abundance: .
CDR3aa: CASSPPGVLLGNYGYTF
CDR3nt: TGTGCCAGCAGCCCCCCGGGAGTACTCCTGGGGAACTATGGCTACACCTTC

j_gene: TRBJ2-7
v_gene: TRBV9
d_gene: TRBD2
abundance: .
CDR3aa: CASSATSTAYEQYF
CDR3nt: TGTGCCAGCAGCGCGACTAGCACTGCTTACGAGCAGTACTTC

j_gene: TRBJ1-1
v_gene: TRBV19
d_gene: .
abundance: .
CDR3aa: CASSMSGVTEAFF
CDR3nt: TGTGCCAGTAGTATGTCAGGGGTCACTGAAGCTTTCTTT

j_gene: TRBJ1-1
v_gene: TRBV19
d_gene: .
abundance: .
CDR3aa: CATLYSRTTEAFF
CDR3nt: TGTGCCACGCTTTACAGCCGAACGACTGAAGCTTTCTTT

j_gene: TRBJ1-2
v_gene: TRBV6-4
d_gene: .
abundance: .
CDR3aa: CASRPAGGYGYTF
CDR3nt: TGTGCCAGCAGACCGGCTGGAGGCTATGGCTACACCTTC

j_gene: TRBJ2-5
v_gene: TRBV5-1
d_gene: .
abundance: .
CDR3aa: CASSGGYQETQYF
CDR3nt: TGCGCCAGCAGCGGGGGGTACCAAGAGACCCAGTACTTC

j_gene: TRBJ2-7
v_gene: TRBV9
d_gene: .
abundance: .
CDR3aa: CASSGGLKITYEQYF
CDR3nt: TGTGCCAGCAGCGGGGGACTCAAAATAACCTACGAGCAGTACTTC

j_gene: TRBJ2-7
v_gene: TRBV25-1
d_gene: .
abundance: .
CDR3aa: CASSPQGRATHYEQYF
CDR3nt: TGTGCCAGCAGTCCGCAGGGGAGAGCCACGCACTACGAGCAGTACTTC

j_gene: TRBJ2-7
v_gene: TRBV9
d_gene: .
abundance: .
CDR3aa: CASSVAGLTYEQYF
CDR3nt: TGTGCCAGCAGCGTAGCGGGACTTACCTACGAGCAGTACTTC

j_gene: TRBJ2-5
v_gene: TRBV5-8
d_gene: .
abundance: once
CDR3aa: CASSTPSGYQETQYF
CDR3nt: TGTGCCAGCAGCACCCCAAGCGGGTACCAAGAGACCCAGTACTTC

j_gene: TRBJ2-3
v_gene: TRBV27
d_gene: TRBD2
abundance: .
CDR3aa: CASSSLAGGHTDTQYF
CDR3nt: TGTGCCAGCAGTTCCTTAGCGGGAGGCCACACAGATACGCAGTATTTT

j_gene: TRBJ1-5
v_gene: TRBV6-5
d_gene: .
abundance: once
CDR3aa: CASSPVGGGNQPQHF
CDR3nt: TGTGCCAGCAGTCCGGTCGGGGGGGGCAATCAGCCCCAGCATTTT

j_gene: TRBJ1-1
v_gene: TRBV18
d_gene: .
abundance: .
CDR3aa: CASSDKTVRSNTEAFF
CDR3nt: TGTGCCAGCTCCGACAAGACAGTCCGATCGAACACTGAAGCTTTCTTT

j_gene: TRBJ1-2
v_gene: TRBV5-4
d_gene: .
abundance: .
CDR3aa: CASSLPQGPGYTF
CDR3nt: TGTGCCAGCAGCTTGCCCCAGGGGCCTGGCTACACCTTC

j_gene: TRBJ1-1
v_gene: TRBV30
d_gene: .
abundance: .
CDR3aa: CAWIPLGAGVNTEAFF
CDR3nt: TGTGCCTGGATCCCTCTGGGGGCTGGGGTGAACACTGAAGCTTTCTTT

j_gene: TRBJ1-1
v_gene: TRBV21-1
d_gene: .
abundance: .
CDR3aa: CASSKGVRVNTEAFF
CDR3nt: TGTGCCAGCAGCAAAGGGGTCAGGGTGAACACTGAAGCTTTCTTT

j_gene: TRBJ1-1
v_gene: TRBV7-2
d_gene: TRBD1
abundance: .
CDR3aa: CASSPYHRGRVGTEAFF
CDR3nt: TGTGCCAGCAGCCCTTACCACAGGGGGCGTGTTGGCACTGAAGCTTTCTTT